Included here is one T cell receptor (beta chain) sequence, with context. These data originate in a study of T-cell reconstitution after alpha-beta-depleted transplantation in children. This CDR3 has 15 amino acids. The germline gives CDR1 LNHNV, CDR2 YYDKDF (reference sequence). The ends lost 5 bases at V and 4 bases at J; junction bases unmatched: 9. The authors prepared the TCRbeta library with unique molecular identifiers. TCRdb called the PCR reads again in MiXCR, with one record for every CDR3 protein. The sample consists of some 390,000 distinct CDR3 sequences, 20% of them appearing once. The sequence derives from a human donor who donated a stem cell graft to a child with acute myeloid leukemia. J is TRBJ2-5 and V is TRBV15, with 8 positions matching TRBD1. Sample: PBMCs from the stem cell graft donor, taken from the stem cell graft. CDR3 DNA sequence: TGTGCCACCAGCTCCCGCCTGACAGGGGTAGAGACCCAGTACTTC. Protein sequence: CATSSRLTGVETQYF.